Below are 25 T cell receptor beta chains sequenced from a single sample in a study of cytomegalovirus exposure and HLA in healthy donors. The PCR employed 60 Vbeta primers together with 13 Jbeta primers. Some clones are missing from TCRdb's copy, which holds only in-frame ones; the method was immunoSEQ multiplex PCR. The sample has roughly 100,000 clones, less than 80% seen once. Sequencing was carried out using PBMCs. The receptors shown here come from a woman aged 45-60 years in good health and CMV-seropositive.

This chain joins TRBV28 and TRBJ2-5, with 7 bases aligning to TRBD1. CDR3 length equals 13 residues. CDR1 is MDHEN, CDR2 SYDVKM, per germline. V lost 5 bases to trimming and J lost 7 bases; unmatched junction nucleotides: 7. For the CDR3, the DNA is TGTGCCAGCAGTCCGACAGGGTTGGTGACCCAGTACTTC. It encodes CASSPTGLVTQYF. Based on the CDR3 plus reference TRBV28 and TRBJ2-5, the full variable domain is DVKVTQSSRYLVKRTGEKVFLECVQDMDHENMFWYRQDPGLGLRLIYFSYDVKMKEKGDIPEGYSVSREKKERFSLILESASTNQTSMYLCASSPTGLVTQYFGPGTRLLVL.

A few counts support this clone. The rearrangement links TRBV7-2 to TRBJ1-1, with D possibly matching TRBD1 (6 bases). CDR1 SGHTA and CDR2 FQGNSA come from the germline V gene. V lost 8 bases and J lost 1, with 11 bases in between. The CDR3 contains 13 residues. The DNA of the CDR3 is TGTGCCAGCTTATGGACAGCGAACACTGAAGCTTTCTTT. Protein product: CASLWTANTEAFF.

V and J are TRBV7-3 and TRBJ1-1; the match to TRBD1 covers 7 bases. The CDR3 has 13 amino acids. J lost 3 bases, V lost 5 bases, and 3 bases had no gene match. Germline values: CDR1 SGHTA, CDR2 FQGTGA. The CDR3 is CASSTQGDTEAFF. The CDR3 DNA sequence: TGTGCCAGCAGCACGCAGGGGGACACTGAAGCTTTCTTT.

This clone was counted a few times. The chain has TRBV5-1 and TRBJ1-6; D is perhaps TRBD1 (6 bases). With 2 bases removed from V and 2 bases from J, the gap between germline ends came to 8 bases. The CDR3 is made up of 15 amino acids. Germline CDR1 SGHRS, CDR2 YFSETQ. The CDR3 DNA sequence: TGCGCCAGCAGCTTACAGGGTACCTATAATTCACCCCTCCACTTT. Protein product: CASSLQGTYNSPLHF.

The chain carries TRBV27 and TRBJ2-6; D is ambiguous. Germline CDR1 MNHEY, CDR2 SMNVEV (reference sequence). This CDR3 contains 15 residues. Deletions cut 4 bases from V and 2 bases from J, with 9 bases between. The CDR3 sequence: CASSSVVAGANVLTF. The CDR3 nucleotides read TGTGCCAGCAGTTCCGTTGTAGCTGGGGCCAACGTCCTGACTTTC.

This clone was found a few times. The V and J genes are TRBV10-3 and TRBJ2-1, with 10 bases lining up with TRBD2. The germline CDR1 and CDR2 sequences are ENHRY and SYGVKD. CDR3 length: 16 amino acids. With V trimmed by 9 bases and J by 4 bases, 12 bases remained unmatched. The CDR3 DNA follows: TGTGCCATGAGTCCCCTAGCGGGGGAAAATTACAATGAGCAGTTCTTC. This encodes CAMSPLAGENYNEQFF.

This sequence joins TRBV5-4 and TRBJ2-5, with D tentatively TRBD2 (6 bases). The CDR3 contains 18 residues. Germline CDR1 SGHNT, CDR2 YYREEE (reference sequence). The V end was cut by 3 bases, the J end by 1 base, with 22 bases between. CDR3 sequence reads: CASSSLDVPQGGQETQYF. The CDR3 bases are TGTGCCAGCAGCTCCCTCGACGTCCCTCAGGGAGGCCAAGAGACCCAGTACTTC.

This chain joins TRBV5-1 and TRBJ2-7; 7 bases line up with TRBD1. Unmatched junction bases numbered 9, after V lost 2 bases and J lost 4 bases. This CDR3 region has 15 residues. Germline lookup yields CDR1 SGHRS and CDR2 YFSETQ. CDR3 sequence (DNA): TGCGCCAGCAGCTTTCAAGGGGGCGCATCTTACGAGCAGTACTTC. It codes for CASSFQGGASYEQYF.

The chain couples TRBV7-6 to TRBJ2-2; 10 bases are shared with TRBD1. CDR1 is SGHVS, CDR2 FNYEAQ, per germline. CDR3 length: 16 amino acids. The V segment lost 5 bases and the J segment 6 bases; nucleotides outside the gene matches: 9. As DNA, the CDR3 is TGTGCCAGCAGCCCTAGAGGTGGACAGGGGGCCGGGGAGCTGTTTTTT. Translation: CASSPRGGQGAGELFF.

This clone was recorded a few times. The chain uses TRBV5-1 and TRBJ1-1; weak D call: TRBD1 (6 bases). Deletions cut 3 bases from V and 4 bases from J, with 13 bases between. This CDR3 has 14 residues. Germline assignment: CDR1 SGHRS and CDR2 YFSETQ. The CDR3 protein is CASSSWTDATEAFF. CDR3 in DNA: TGCGCCAGCAGCTCATGGACAGACGCCACTGAAGCTTTCTTT.

The table lists this clone with a count of one. V usage is TRBV19 and J usage is TRBJ1-5; no firm D call. Germline V gives CDR1 LNHDA, CDR2 SQIVND (reference sequence). Trimming stripped 2 bases from V and 5 bases from J, with 13 bases between. There are 15 residues in the CDR3. CDR3 sequence reads: CASSITPREYQPQHF. The CDR3 coding sequence is TGTGCCAGTAGTATAACCCCGAGAGAGTATCAGCCCCAGCATTTT.

The rearrangement uses TRBV9 and TRBJ2-1; 10 bases map to TRBD2. CDR1 and CDR2 from the germline V gene are SGDLS and YYNGEE. This CDR3 region has 16 residues. Germline trimming cut 0 bases from V and 4 bases from J; bases unmatched to any gene: 4. CDR3 region: CASSVASGGGYNEQFF. The CDR3 DNA follows: TGTGCCAGCAGCGTAGCTAGCGGGGGAGGTTACAATGAGCAGTTCTTC.

This chain joins TRBV28 and TRBJ2-7, with 9 bases identical to TRBD1. Germline values: CDR1 MDHEN, CDR2 SYDVKM. The CDR3 runs to 15 residues. J lost 4 bases, V lost 2 bases, and 6 bases had no gene match. Written as DNA, the CDR3 is TGTGCCAGCAGTTTACCAAGGACAGGGGTTTACGAGCAGTACTTC. This gives the protein CASSLPRTGVYEQYF.

This clone was seen more than once but under ten times. Here the CDR3 reads CASSPSGQHQPQHF. The CDR3 DNA sequence: TGTGCCAGCAGCCCCTCGGGACAGCATCAGCCCCAGCATTTT. This chain links TRBV11-2 with TRBJ1-5, with TRBD1 matching 7 bases. The germline gives CDR1 SGHAT, CDR2 FQNNGV. The V gene end was trimmed by 5 bases and the J gene end by 5 bases; junction bases not matched to a gene: 6. The CDR3 spans 14 residues.

V is TRBV4-1 and J is TRBJ1-5; D is unclear. Germline lookup yields CDR1 MGHRA and CDR2 YSYEKL. V was pared by 1 base and J by 4 bases, with 5 bases between. The CDR3 consists of 13 residues. The CDR3 is CASSQGRNQPQHF. CDR3 nucleotides: TGCGCCAGCAGCCAAGGCAGGAATCAGCCCCAGCATTTT.

V gene TRBV28 combines with J gene TRBJ1-2; TRBD1 aligns across 7 bases. V was pared by 5 bases and J by 4 bases, with 10 bases of the junction left unmatched. Germline-derived CDR1 and CDR2 are MDHEN and SYDVKM. The CDR3 runs to 15 residues. This CDR3 reads CASSPPRSGGYGYTF. Written as DNA, the CDR3 is TGTGCCAGCAGTCCCCCTCGTTCAGGGGGCTATGGCTACACCTTC.

This sequence joins TRBV5-1 and TRBJ2-1; TRBD2 agrees at 11 bases. The CDR3 loop spans 16 amino acids. The V gene's germline CDR1 is SGHRS and CDR2 YFSETQ. Trimming removed 3 bases from V and 7 bases from J; junction bases left unmatched: 9. This CDR3 is CASSSTSGVFSNEQFF. CDR3 DNA sequence: TGCGCCAGCAGCTCGACTAGCGGGGTCTTTTCGAATGAGCAGTTCTTC. The whole variable domain, filled in from reference TRBV5-1 and TRBJ2-1, reads KAGVTQTPRYLIKTRGQQVTLSCSPISGHRSVSWYQQTPGQGLQFLFEYFSETQRNKGNFPGRFSGRQFSNSRSEMNVSTLELGDSALYLCASSSTSGVFSNEQFFGPGTRLTVL.

The V call is TRBV2, the J call TRBJ1-2, with a possible D match to TRBD1 (6 bases). CDR1 and CDR2 (germline): SNHLY, FYNNEI. The CDR3 sequence is 14 residues long. Trimming stripped 7 bases from V and 3 bases from J, with 15 bases between. CDR3 protein: CASTKRAGDYGYTF. As DNA, the CDR3 is TGTGCCAGCACGAAAAGGGCAGGGGACTATGGCTACACCTTC.

CDR3 sequence: CASSGDSEKLFF. The CDR3 DNA follows: TGTGCCAGCAGTGGAGACAGTGAAAAACTGTTTTTT. The genes are TRBV6-5 and TRBJ1-4; possible D gene TRBD1, 5 bases. Germline V gene data show CDR1 as MNHEY and CDR2 as SVGAGI. Trimming removed 5 bases from V and 7 bases from J, with 8 bases in between. CDR3 length: 12 residues.

The chain combines TRBV6-1 with TRBJ1-6; 8 bases match TRBD1. The CDR3 is 16 amino acids. V lost 2 bases and J lost 8; bases outside the gene matches: 8. Looked up from germline, CDR1 is MNHNS and CDR2 is SASEGT. The CDR3 protein is CASSEIAGGKDSPLHF. CDR3 nucleotides: TGTGCCAGCAGTGAAATCGCAGGGGGCAAAGATTCACCCCTCCACTTT.

The chain couples TRBV7-9 to TRBJ1-3; D perhaps matches TRBD1 (6 bases). V was cut by 1 base and J by 3 bases, with 10 bases left in between. Germline-derived CDR1 and CDR2 are SEHNR and FQNEAQ (reference sequence). The CDR3 contains 15 residues. CDR3 DNA: TGTGCCAGCAGCTTAGGCCAGGGGATTGGAAACACCATATATTTT. Protein product: CASSLGQGIGNTIYF.

The chain couples TRBV2 to TRBJ1-2; 8 bases are a match to TRBD1. V gave up 5 bases and J gave up 1 base; unmatched junction bases: 6. The CDR3 covers 15 residues. Germline V CDR1 and CDR2: SNHLY, FYNNEI. CDR3 sequence reads: CASSQRQGHNYGYTF. DNA of the CDR3: TGTGCCAGCAGTCAGAGACAGGGGCATAACTATGGCTACACCTTC. Filled out from reference TRBV2 and TRBJ1-2, the complete variable domain reads EPEVTQTPSHQVTQMGQEVILRCVPISNHLYFYWYRQILGQKVEFLVSFYNNEISEKSEIFDDQFSVERPDGSNFTLKIRSTKLEDSAMYFCASSQRQGHNYGYTFGSGTRLTVV.

The J gene is TRBJ1-2, the V gene TRBV19; TRBD1 might be the D (6 bases). Germline V lookup: CDR1 LNHDA, CDR2 SQIVND (reference sequence). The CDR3 totals 14 residues. The V and J ends lost 7 bases and 4 bases respectively, with 16 bases between them. CDR3 protein: CASTPTGNVYGYTF. The CDR3 bases are TGTGCCAGTACCCCTACAGGGAACGTCTATGGCTACACCTTC.

The rearrangement uses TRBV6-1 and TRBJ1-1; the D gene is possibly TRBD1 (6 bases). The CDR3 extends over 15 amino acids. In germline, CDR1 is MNHNS, CDR2 SASEGT. With 3 bases removed from V and 1 base from J, the gap between germline ends came to 12 bases. The CDR3 reads CASSEGGAENTEAFF. The CDR3 DNA reads TGTGCCAGCAGTGAGGGGGGGGCTGAGAACACTGAAGCTTTCTTT.

This clone has only one observation. The rearrangement links TRBV28 to TRBJ2-7; D might be TRBD1 (6 bases). Germline CDR1 is MDHEN and CDR2 is SYDVKM. CDR3 size: 16 residues. V lost 4 bases to trimming and J lost 5 bases, with 21 bases between them. CDR3 nucleotides: TGTGCCAGCAGTTCCGGGGCGGGCAGGGGCGCCCACGAGCAGTACTTC. Translating gives CASSSGAGRGAHEQYF. Full variable domain (rest looked up from reference TRBV28 and TRBJ2-7): DVKVTQSSRYLVKRTGEKVFLECVQDMDHENMFWYRQDPGLGLRLIYFSYDVKMKEKGDIPEGYSVSREKKERFSLILESASTNQTSMYLCASSSGAGRGAHEQYFGPGTRLTVT.